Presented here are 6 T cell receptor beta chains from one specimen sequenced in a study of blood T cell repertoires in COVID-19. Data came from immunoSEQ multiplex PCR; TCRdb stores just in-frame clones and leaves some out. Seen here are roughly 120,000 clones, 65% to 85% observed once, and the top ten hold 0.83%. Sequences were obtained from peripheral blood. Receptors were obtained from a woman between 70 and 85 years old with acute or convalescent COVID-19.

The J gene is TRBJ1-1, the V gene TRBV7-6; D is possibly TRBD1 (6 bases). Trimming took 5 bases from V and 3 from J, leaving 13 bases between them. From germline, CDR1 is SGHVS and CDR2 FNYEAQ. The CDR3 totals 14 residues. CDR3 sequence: CASSPLQGHTEAFF. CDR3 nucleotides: TGTGCCAGCAGCCCCTTACAGGGTCACACTGAAGCTTTCTTT.

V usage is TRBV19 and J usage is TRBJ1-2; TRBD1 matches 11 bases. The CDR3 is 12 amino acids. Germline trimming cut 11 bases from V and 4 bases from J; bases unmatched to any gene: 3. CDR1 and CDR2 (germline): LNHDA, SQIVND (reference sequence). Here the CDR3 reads CASGQGGYGYTF. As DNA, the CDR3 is TGTGCCTCGGGACAGGGGGGCTATGGCTACACCTTC.

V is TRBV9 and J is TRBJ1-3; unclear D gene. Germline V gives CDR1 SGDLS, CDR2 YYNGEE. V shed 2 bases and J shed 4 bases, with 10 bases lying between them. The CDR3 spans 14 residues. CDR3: CASSVGGTGNTIYF. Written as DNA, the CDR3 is TGTGCCAGCAGCGTCGGCGGCACCGGAAACACCATATATTTT. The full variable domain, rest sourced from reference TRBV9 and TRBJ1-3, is DSGVTQTPKHLITATGQRVTLRCSPRSGDLSVYWYQQSLDQGLQFLIQYYNGEERAKGNILERFSAQQFPDLHSELNLSSLELGDSALYFCASSVGGTGNTIYFGEGSWLTVV.

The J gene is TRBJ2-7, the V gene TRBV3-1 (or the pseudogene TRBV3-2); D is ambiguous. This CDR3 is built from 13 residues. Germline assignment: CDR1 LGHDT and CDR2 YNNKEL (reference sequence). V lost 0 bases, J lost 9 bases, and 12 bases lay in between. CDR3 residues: CASSQDPLSMQYF. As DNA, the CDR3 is TGTGCCAGCAGCCAAGACCCTTTGAGTATGCAGTACTTC.

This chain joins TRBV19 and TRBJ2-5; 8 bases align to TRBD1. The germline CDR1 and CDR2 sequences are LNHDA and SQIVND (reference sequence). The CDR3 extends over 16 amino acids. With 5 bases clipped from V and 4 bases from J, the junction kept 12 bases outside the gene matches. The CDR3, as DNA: TGTGCCAGTAGTGTAGGACAGGGCGGCGCGAGAGAGACCCAGTACTTC. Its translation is CASSVGQGGARETQYF.

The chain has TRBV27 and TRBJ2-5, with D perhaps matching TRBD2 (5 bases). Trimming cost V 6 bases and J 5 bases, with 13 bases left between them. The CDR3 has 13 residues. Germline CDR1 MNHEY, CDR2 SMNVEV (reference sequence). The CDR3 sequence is CASSPTGWETQYF. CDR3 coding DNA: TGTGCCAGCAGCCCCACGGGATGGGAGACCCAGTACTTC.